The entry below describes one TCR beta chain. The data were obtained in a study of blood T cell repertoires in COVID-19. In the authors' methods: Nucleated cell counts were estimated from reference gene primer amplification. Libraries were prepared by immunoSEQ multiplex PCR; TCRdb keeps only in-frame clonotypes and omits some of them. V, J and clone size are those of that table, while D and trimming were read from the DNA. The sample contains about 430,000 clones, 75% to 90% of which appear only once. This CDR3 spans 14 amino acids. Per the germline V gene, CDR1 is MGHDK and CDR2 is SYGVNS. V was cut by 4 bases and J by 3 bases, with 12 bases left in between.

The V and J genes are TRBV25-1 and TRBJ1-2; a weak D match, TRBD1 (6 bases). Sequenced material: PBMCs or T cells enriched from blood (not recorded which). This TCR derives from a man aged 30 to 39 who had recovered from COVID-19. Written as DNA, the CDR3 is TGTGCCAGCAGTGCGATGGGACAATACTATGGCTACACCTTC. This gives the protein CASSAMGQYYGYTF.